Below, 21 T cell receptor beta chains from the same sample are listed, as sequenced in a study of blood T cells in healthy people across ages. Through a sample-barcoded 5' primer and a J-beta primer mix, a second PCR was run for about 6 to 11 cycles. One entry per CDR3 protein results from TCRdb running MiXCR on the 5' RACE reads. The sample comprises 650,000 to 900,000 distinct CDR3 sequences, around two thirds of which are singletons, and about a quarter rests with the top ten. Sample: blood. Receptor source: a man aged 25-40 years in good health.

This sequence joins TRBV5-1 and TRBJ2-3, with 8 bases fitting TRBD1. Trimming removed 1 base from V and 2 bases from J; junction bases left unmatched: 9. This CDR3 is 17 amino acids long. Germline V lookup: CDR1 SGHRS, CDR2 YFSETQ. The CDR3 DNA is TGCGCCAGCAGCTTGACGACGGGACAGGAGACCACAGATACGCAGTATTTT. It yields the protein CASSLTTGQETTDTQYF.

In this sample, this clonotype turned up a few times. The V and J genes are TRBV28 and TRBJ2-3; no reliable D call. Germline CDR1 is MDHEN and CDR2 is SYDVKM. Trimming cost V 3 bases and J 6 bases, with 10 bases left between them. This CDR3 has 13 amino acids. CDR3: CASSFKDPDTQYF. The CDR3 DNA reads TGTGCCAGCAGTTTCAAGGATCCGGATACGCAGTATTTT.

The genes are TRBV6-2 or TRBV6-3 and TRBJ2-1, with 7 bases that match TRBD1. This CDR3 region has 15 residues. V dropped 6 bases and J dropped 4; count of bases not matched to a gene: 9. CDR1 and CDR2 from the germline V gene are MNHEY and SVGEGT. DNA for the CDR3: TGTGCCAGCAGACCCCCCGGGACAGCTTACAATGAGCAGTTCTTC. Encoded protein: CASRPPGTAYNEQFF.

This clonotype has only a few counts. The J gene is TRBJ1-5, the V gene TRBV7-2, with D possibly being TRBD1 (6 bases). Germline loops: CDR1 SGHTA, CDR2 FQGNSA. CDR3 length: 17 residues. Trimming removed 1 base from V and 2 bases from J, with 15 bases in between. CDR3 loop: CASSLGVGGQGNQPQHF. Here the CDR3 DNA reads TGTGCCAGCAGCTTAGGGGTCGGGGGCCAGGGCAATCAGCCCCAGCATTTT.

This clonotype came up a few times. The rearrangement links TRBV7-2 to TRBJ2-5; 11 positions agree with TRBD2. J gave up 1 base and V 1 base, and 2 bases lay outside the gene matches. Germline assignment: CDR1 SGHTA and CDR2 FQGNSA. This CDR3 is built from 16 residues. In DNA form, the CDR3 reads TGTGCCAGCAGCTTAGTAGCGGGGGGGACCCAAGAGACCCAGTACTTC. It encodes CASSLVAGGTQETQYF.

The chain joins TRBV20-1 to TRBJ2-7; D remains ambiguous. V dropped 3 bases and J dropped 5 bases, with 11 bases sitting between them. The CDR3 extends over 12 amino acids. Per the germline V gene, CDR1 is DFQATT and CDR2 is SNEGSKA (reference sequence). CDR3 region: CSASMQLNEQYF. DNA for the CDR3: TGCAGTGCTAGTATGCAGCTGAACGAGCAGTACTTC.

V usage is TRBV5-1 and J usage is TRBJ2-1; 10 positions match TRBD2. CDR3 length: 13 residues. Per germline, CDR1 SGHRS and CDR2 YFSETQ. Trimming removed 4 bases from V and 10 bases from J; junction bases left unmatched: 5. In DNA, the CDR3 is TGCGCCAGCAGCAACAGCGGGGGGGCCGAGCAGTTCTTC. Amino acids: CASSNSGGAEQFF. Full variable domain (rest looked up from reference TRBV5-1 and TRBJ2-1): KAGVTQTPRYLIKTRGQQVTLSCSPISGHRSVSWYQQTPGQGLQFLFEYFSETQRNKGNFPGRFSGRQFSNSRSEMNVSTLELGDSALYLCASSNSGGAEQFFGPGTRLTVL.

The V call is TRBV4-2, the J call TRBJ2-3, with D perhaps being TRBD1 or TRBD2 (5 bases each). Germline-derived CDR1 and CDR2 are LGHNA and YNFKEQ. The V and J ends lost 0 bases and 4 bases respectively, with 8 bases between them. The CDR3 contains 14 residues. This CDR3 is CASSQEGRPDTQYF. The CDR3 DNA is TGTGCCAGCAGCCAAGAGGGACGTCCAGATACGCAGTATTTT.

The chain joins TRBV12-3 or TRBV12-4 to TRBJ2-5; the match to TRBD2 covers 9 bases. Trimming removed 3 bases from V and 3 bases from J; junction bases left unmatched: 5. The CDR3 totals 15 residues. The chain's CDR3 is CASSFQLAGEETQYF. As DNA, the CDR3 is TGTGCCAGCAGTTTTCAATTAGCGGGGGAAGAGACCCAGTACTTC.

The CDR3: CAISPGLRDEQFF. The CDR3 DNA reads TGTGCCATCAGTCCGGGACTCCGGGATGAGCAGTTCTTC. V usage is TRBV10-3 and J usage is TRBJ2-1, with D perhaps TRBD2 (6 bases). The CDR3 loop spans 13 amino acids. Germline-derived CDR1 and CDR2 are ENHRY and SYGVKD. The V end was cut by 5 bases, the J end by 8 bases, with 13 bases between.

CDR3 DNA sequence: TGTGCCAGCAGTACCCGGGGCTCTGGGACCCAGTACTTC. Translation: CASSTRGSGTQYF. The chain is built from TRBV6-6 and TRBJ2-5, with D perhaps being TRBD1 or TRBD2 (5 bases each). The CDR3 sequence is 13 residues long. Between the trimmed V and J ends, which lost 5 bases and 7 bases, there was a span of 14 bases. Germline V gene data show CDR1 as MNHNY and CDR2 as SVGAGI (reference sequence).

The chain combines TRBV7-3 with TRBJ1-6; D gene unclear. Trimming pared 4 bases from V and 10 bases from J, leaving 11 bases between. Germline CDR1 and CDR2: SGHTA and FQGTGA. The length of the CDR3 is 13 residues. The CDR3 sequence: CASSSSPGSPLHF. In nucleotides, the CDR3 is TGTGCCAGCAGCTCATCCCCGGGATCACCCCTCCACTTT. The full variable domain, in which reference TRBV7-3 and TRBJ1-6 provide the parts outside the CDR3, is GAGVSQTPSNKVTEKGKYVELRCDPISGHTALYWYRQSLGQGPEFLIYFQGTGAADDSGLPNDRFFAVRPEGSVSTLKIQRTERGDSAVYLCASSSSPGSPLHFGNGTRLTVT.

This clonotype was detected a few times. The gene calls are TRBV29-1 and TRBJ1-5; no clear D gene. V was shortened by 6 bases and J by 6 bases, with 12 bases between the two germline ends. From germline, CDR1 is SQVTM and CDR2 ANQGSEA. The CDR3 totals 12 residues. The CDR3 here is CSVLTGSQPQHF. DNA of the CDR3: TGCAGCGTCCTGACGGGGAGTCAGCCCCAGCATTTT. The full variable domain, with the rest looked up from reference TRBV29-1 and TRBJ1-5, is SAVISQKPSRDICQRGTSLTIQCQVDSQVTMMFWYRQQPGQSLTLIATANQGSEATYESGFVIDKFPISRPNLTFSTLTVSNMSPEDSSIYLCSVLTGSQPQHFGDGTRLSIL.

The chain has TRBV12-3 or TRBV12-4 and TRBJ2-5; TRBD2 aligns across 14 bases. The CDR3 covers 16 residues. V was clipped by 6 bases and J by 3 bases; unmatched bases: 6. CDR3 DNA: TGTGCCAGCAGGGGACCGACTAGCGGGGGGGAAGAGACCCAGTACTTC. It translates to CASRGPTSGGEETQYF.

The chain uses TRBV9 and TRBJ2-7; D is possibly TRBD1 (6 bases). V was trimmed by 4 bases and J by 1 base, leaving 12 bases between them. There are 14 residues in the CDR3. The germline gives CDR1 SGDLS, CDR2 YYNGEE. The CDR3 DNA follows: TGTGCCAGCAGCCAAAATGGACAGTCCTACGAGCAGTACTTC. Its translation is CASSQNGQSYEQYF.

Many counts were recorded for this clonotype. The genes are TRBV29-1 and TRBJ2-6, with D maybe TRBD1 (6 bases). Between the trimmed V and J ends, which lost 5 bases and 1 base, there was a span of 15 bases. Germline loops: CDR1 SQVTM, CDR2 ANQGSEA. The CDR3 totals 16 residues. The CDR3 sequence is CSVLDRTMSGANVLTF. The CDR3 nucleotides are TGCAGCGTTTTAGACAGGACAATGTCTGGGGCCAACGTCCTGACTTTC.

This chain joins TRBV7-2 and TRBJ2-6; no clear D. V shed 8 bases and J shed 4 bases, with 15 bases lying between them. The germline V gene encodes CDR1 SGHTA and CDR2 FQGNSA. The CDR3 runs 15 residues. Here the CDR3 reads CASLPRAGGANVLTF. The CDR3 DNA is TGTGCCAGCTTGCCCCGGGCTGGCGGGGCCAACGTCCTGACTTTC. Based on the CDR3 plus reference TRBV7-2 and TRBJ2-6, the full variable domain is GAGVSQSPSNKVTEKGKDVELRCDPISGHTALYWYRQSLGQGLEFLIYFQGNSAPDKSGLPSDRFSAERTGGSVSTLTIQRTQQEDSAVYLCASLPRAGGANVLTFGAGSRLTVL.

This clonotype was seen just once. The chain carries TRBV7-9 and TRBJ2-1; D gene ambiguous. The V gene lost 0 bases and the J gene lost 2 bases, with 11 bases spanning the gap. Germline V gene lookup returns CDR1 SEHNR and CDR2 FQNEAQ (reference sequence). The CDR3 length is 16 residues. The CDR3 protein is CASSLAAMNPYNEQFF. CDR3 DNA sequence: TGTGCCAGCAGCTTAGCGGCGATGAACCCCTACAATGAGCAGTTCTTC.

The rearrangement joins TRBV10-3 to TRBJ2-7, with 9 nucleotides matching TRBD2. J was trimmed by 2 bases and V by 0 bases; bases with no gene match: 2. Germline CDR1 ENHRY, CDR2 SYGVKD. CDR3 length equals 15 residues. DNA for the CDR3: TGTGCCATCAGTGAGTCGCGGGGGGGTACCTACGAGCAGTACTTC. It encodes CAISESRGGTYEQYF.

The rearrangement links TRBV5-1 to TRBJ2-3; D remains ambiguous. CDR3 length: 15 amino acids. Germline-derived CDR1 and CDR2 are SGHRS and YFSETQ. V lost 2 bases and J lost 2, with 12 bases in between. The CDR3 coding sequence is TGCGCCAGCAGCTTCGGTGCGTACTTCACAGATACGCAGTATTTT. The encoded protein is CASSFGAYFTDTQYF. Variable domain in full (rest from reference TRBV5-1 and TRBJ2-3): KAGVTQTPRYLIKTRGQQVTLSCSPISGHRSVSWYQQTPGQGLQFLFEYFSETQRNKGNFPGRFSGRQFSNSRSEMNVSTLELGDSALYLCASSFGAYFTDTQYFGPGTRLTVL.

The J gene is TRBJ1-6, the V gene TRBV6-5; a weak D match, TRBD1 (5 bases). The CDR3 has 14 residues. Per the germline V gene, CDR1 is MNHEY and CDR2 is SVGAGI. V was cut by 4 bases and J by 9 bases, with 13 bases left in between. DNA of the CDR3: TGTGCCAGCAGTTTTGGGGCGGTGGGTTCACCCCTCCACTTT. Translated, it gives CASSFGAVGSPLHF.